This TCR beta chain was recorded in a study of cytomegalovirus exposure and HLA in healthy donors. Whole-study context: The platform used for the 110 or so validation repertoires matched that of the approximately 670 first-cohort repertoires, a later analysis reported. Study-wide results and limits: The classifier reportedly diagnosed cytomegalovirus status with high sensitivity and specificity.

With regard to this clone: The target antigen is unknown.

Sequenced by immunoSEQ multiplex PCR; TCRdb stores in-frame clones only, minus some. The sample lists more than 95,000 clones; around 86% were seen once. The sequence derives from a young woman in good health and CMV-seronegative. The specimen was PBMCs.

CDR3 sequence (DNA): TGTGCCAGCAGCCGGACTAGCGGGCCCTACGAGCAGTACTTC. Translating it yields CASSRTSGPYEQYF. This chain links TRBV7-2 with TRBJ2-7; 11 positions agree with TRBD2. Germline CDR1 and CDR2: SGHTA and FQGNSA. V was pared by 5 bases and J by 2 bases, with 2 bases of the junction left unmatched. The CDR3 runs 14 residues.